This entry concerns a single T cell receptor (beta chain). Its antigen is currently unknown. Repertoires were generated with immunoSEQ multiplex PCR, while TCRdb's copy carries only in-frame clones and drops some. The top ten clones hold about 1.9% of a sample with 70,000 to 85,000 clones, 94% of them seen once. The CDR3 runs 13 residues. After removal of 4 bases from V and 3 bases from J, the junction contained 3 bases not matched to a gene. In germline, CDR1 is SGHDT, CDR2 YYEEEE. This entry belongs to a study of cytomegalovirus exposure and HLA in healthy donors. Study observations and caveats: A few CMV-associated chains proved CMV antigen-specific in vitro. First-cohort TCR clusters were later found to tend to co-occur in the approximately 120 validation repertoires.

The V call is TRBV5-6, the J call TRBJ1-1, with 7 bases identical to TRBD1. The source of this sequence is a woman under 30 in good health and CMV-seropositive. Sequencing input: PBMCs. CDR3 DNA: TGTGCCAGCAGCCTCACAGGGGACACTGAAGCTTTCTTT. It yields the protein CASSLTGDTEAFF.